The sequence of this T cell receptor (beta chain) was determined in a study of identical twins (dated by TCRdb to about 2016). In the study overall: TCR alpha and beta repertoires from monozygotic twins, unrelated adults of various ages and cord blood were deep-sequenced to test whether fetal clonotypes persist. To rule out contamination, the twin experiments were replicated at different times with different library preparation protocols.

Library generation was performed with 5' RACE. Instrument used: Illumina HiSeq 2000. Template switching added a universal primer binding site, and the final cDNA carried a unique molecular identifier that allowed TCR cDNA molecules to be counted accurately. Specific primers in the conserved constant-segment region were used to synthesize first-strand cDNA for the TCR alpha and beta chains. To control for contamination, every cDNA library carried two barcodes: a SMART-Mk sample barcode plus Illumina barcodes. TruSeq adapter sequences, together with Illumina sample barcodes, were added in two successive PCR steps. TCR alpha and beta cDNA libraries were sequenced on the Illumina HiSeq platform with custom primers. From the authors' description of their analysis: Unique molecular identifiers were extracted from raw reads with MiGEC, and CDR3 positions were determined with MiXCR. Recombination models were inferred per individual with the repgenHMM and IGoR tools using an EM algorithm. The analysis of shared clonotypes was done with the tcR package in R, with sharing normalized by the product of cloneset sizes. To study raw recombination free of thymic and clonal selection effects, out-of-frame nonproductive sequences were analyzed. Starting from the raw public reads, TCRdb applied fastp trimming at Q25, assembled clones with MiXCR and retained in-frame beta chains. CDR3 protein sequences are deduplicated, and each keeps its most common genes and DNA. The V and J calls, along with clone size, are taken from TCRdb and not from the paper's own processing. Present in this sample are 500,000 or so distinct CDR3 sequences, 13% to 15% of which were seen just once. The ten largest account for approximately 0.52% of the sample.

About this clonotype: The specificity of this receptor is unknown. The record has no base qualities; no much larger clone is one base away.

Points the paper makes about the study in general: The excess sharing between twins in beta out-of-frame sequences was weaker because fewer shared sequences reduced the signal-to-noise ratio. Zero-insertion analyses could be partly confounded by invariant T cells such as MAIT and iNKT, though diverse VJ usage argued against such confounding for most clonotypes. Compared with coincidental sharing between unrelated individuals, an excess of low generation-probability sequences was observed among out-of-frame TCR alpha sequences shared between twins. Abundant cord blood beta clonotypes carried fewer insertions; young adult naive repertoires showed a weaker similar trend, while memory repertoires showed none. Because the same donors could not be followed over many years, the conclusions depended on cross-sectional statistical analysis. Out-of-frame TCR alpha sharing in monozygotic twins was systematically underestimated by recombination models, whereas sharing between unrelated individuals was in agreement with the recombination models.

All donors were healthy Caucasians. Three pairs of female monozygotic twins, all aged roughly 18 to 30 years, made up the twin cohort. Positive isolation kits from Invitrogen were used to isolate CD4+ and CD8+ T cell populations. Reading from cysteine to phenylalanine, the CDR3 counts 12 amino acids. Solely the CDR3 DNA is kept, with 36 bases framed from the first base. Taken from the germline V gene, the CDR1 and CDR2 loops are ENHRY and SYGVKD. Relative to germline, V is 0 bases shorter and J is 6 bases shorter, with 6 bases between their ends. These records were also assigned to another study, of yellow fever vaccine responses in identical twins. That second publication adds: According to the authors, the vaccine-induced T cell response in identical twins seemed to be partly convergent and partly specific to each individual. Focusing on identical twins, the study followed the T cell clones that responded to the vaccine, and did so with precision.

The V and J genes are TRBV10-3 and TRBJ2-7; the D gene is not confidently resolved. The sequence was obtained from a woman aged 18-29 years in good health. Sequencing used CD4+ T cells sorted from blood. The CDR3 reads as follows: CAISESGFEQYF. The base sequence is TGTGCCATCAGTGAGTCTGGGTTCGAGCAGTACTTC.